This TCR beta chain was captured in a study of T cell responses to AZD1222 COVID-19 vaccine. Study-level findings and limits: Vaccine-related CD4 TCRs covered spike, predominating at 160-218 and 743-854. A mostly white British donor set with more females was recruited, and clonal diversity was possibly underestimated. Seropositivity was recorded at baseline in only 6 or 7 AZD1222 recipients.

The method was immunoSEQ multiplex PCR; TCRdb's version includes in-frame clones alone and lacks a portion of them. This table holds roughly 150,000 clones, around 93% found once. Comments on this clone: The antigen is unknown.

With 7 bases clipped from V and 8 bases from J, the junction kept 13 bases outside the gene matches. The CDR3 loop spans 15 amino acids. Germline CDR1 is SNHLY and CDR2 is FYNNEI. The sequence was obtained from an adult in good health. This chain links TRBV2 with TRBJ1-4, with 7 nucleotides matching TRBD1. Sample: peripheral blood, taken on day 0 of AZD1222 vaccination. This chain's CDR3 is CASTQQQGRGEKLFF. In DNA, the CDR3 is TGTGCCAGCACTCAACAACAGGGGCGCGGGGAAAAACTGTTTTTT.